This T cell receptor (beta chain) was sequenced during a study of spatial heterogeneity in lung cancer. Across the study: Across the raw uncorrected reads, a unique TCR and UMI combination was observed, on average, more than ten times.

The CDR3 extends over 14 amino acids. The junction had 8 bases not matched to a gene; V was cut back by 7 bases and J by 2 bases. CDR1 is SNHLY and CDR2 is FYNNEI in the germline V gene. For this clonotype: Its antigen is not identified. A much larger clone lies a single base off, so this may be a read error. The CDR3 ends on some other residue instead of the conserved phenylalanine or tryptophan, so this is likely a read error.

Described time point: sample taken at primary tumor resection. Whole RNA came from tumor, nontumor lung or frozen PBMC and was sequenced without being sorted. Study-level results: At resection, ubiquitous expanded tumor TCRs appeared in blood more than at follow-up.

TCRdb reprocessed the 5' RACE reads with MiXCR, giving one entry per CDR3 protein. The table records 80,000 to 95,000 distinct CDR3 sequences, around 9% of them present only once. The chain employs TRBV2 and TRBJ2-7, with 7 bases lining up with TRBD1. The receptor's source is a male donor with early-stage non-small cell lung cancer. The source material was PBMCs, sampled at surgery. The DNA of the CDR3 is TGTGCCAGCACTCAACAGGGGATTGCCTACGAGCAGTACTCC. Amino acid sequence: CASTQQGIAYEQYS.